Sequencing of this T cell receptor beta chain was carried out in a study of control samples from healthy donors and cancer patients. Libraries were prepared by immunoSEQ multiplex PCR; TCRdb keeps only in-frame clonotypes and omits some of them. The profile shows approximately 58,000 clones, approximately 89% of them singletons. V lost 3 bases and J lost 7; bases outside the gene matches: 7. The CDR3 runs to 13 residues. Per the germline V gene, CDR1 is SGHRS and CDR2 is YFSETQ. Sequenced: PBMCs. This sequence originates from a woman aged 55-75 years with lung cancer. The chain couples TRBV5-1 to TRBJ2-7; 7 bases map to TRBD1. CDR3 region: CASSSTGLFEQYF. The CDR3 bases are TGCGCCAGCAGCTCGACAGGGCTCTTTGAGCAGTACTTC.